This T cell receptor beta chain was obtained from a study of CD8+ T cells in alopecia areata (dated by TCRdb to 2016 to 2018). Looking at the study overall: The treated patients, all with moderate-to-severe alopecia areata, were enrolled in an open-label pilot trial of oral tofacitinib given at 5 to 10 mg twice daily. Human TCRbeta sequencing covered scalp tissue and sorted CD4+ and CD8+ peripheral blood T cells from patchy and totalis/universalis alopecia areata patients and healthy controls. Patients on tofacitinib were biopsied at baseline and after 4 and 24 weeks of treatment, and several of the patients also had a later scalp biopsy. Tofacitinib was administered for 6 to 18 months, and 6 months of follow-up off drug were then conducted to assess delayed response and recurrence. TCRbeta CDR3 regions were amplified by immunoSEQ multiplex PCR using 35 Vbeta forward and 13 Jbeta reverse primers. Clonality in the scalp was compared among normal scalp (n=4), patchy alopecia areata scalp (n=8), and alopecia totalis/universalis scalp (n=8). The RNA source kit depended on sample type: the PAXgene miRNA kit for fixed scalp, the miRNeasy kit for PBMCs, and the RNeasy kit for mouse skin. High-throughput TCRbeta sequencing was used to examine T cell clonal expansion in alopecia areata in both the C3H/HeJ mouse model and human patients.

This clone was counted a single time. Its target antigen remains unknown. No base qualities exist here, and no much larger clone lies one base off it. The time point label for this specimen denotes: baseline before oral tofacitinib. Lesional scalp punch biopsies and peripheral blood were collected from alopecia areata patients. After PBMCs were isolated by density centrifugation and stained for CD3, CD4 and CD8, a FACSAria was used to sort CD4+ and CD8+ T cells. Receptor libraries were prepared by the immunoSEQ multiplex PCR assay. To provide template for TCR sequencing, every sample had RNA extracted and reverse transcribed into cDNA. First-strand cDNA was synthesized using SuperScript III with a 2:1 mix of oligo-dT and random hexamers. A synthetic immune receptor repertoire was used to assess amplification bias, and residual bias was removed computationally. Regarding the original processing steps: Raw reads were preprocessed for error removal, and CDR3 was defined according to IMGT conventions as running from the conserved cysteine to phenylalanine. Clonality was calculated as 1 minus Shannon entropy normalized by log2 of the number of productive unique TCRs. Whether scalp clones were CD4 or CD8 was inferred by matching scalp TCRbeta sequences against CD4 and CD8 repertoires sorted from blood. The source is immuneACCESS, and TCRdb retained only in-frame sequences with V and J called. Part of the clones is not carried over; for the studies checked, unresolved V genes explain less than half of this, and the remainder is unexplained. The V and J calls and clone size are taken from that table; D and trimming were inferred from the DNA. The sample records 150,000 to 200,000 clones, less than 80% of which are singletons. The ten most abundant clones make up approximately 10% of the sample.

Here is what the overall study found, with its caveats: Unlike mouse skin, which is dominated by gammadelta T cells, normal human skin has resident alphabeta T cells that are also sequenced, and this complicates analysis of the scalp TCR repertoire. Shared TCR sequences between patients were less evident than in mice, which may be partly attributable to HLA diversity in the patient population. Higher clonality and more expanded CD8+ clones were observed in lesional scalp than in normal scalp, particularly in alopecia totalis/universalis, a finding suggestive of antigenic drive.

Taken from cysteine to phenylalanine, the CDR3 has 12 residues. The entry retains the CDR3 DNA only, 36 bases that are in frame from base 1. The germline V gene (reference sequence) yields GTSNPN for CDR1 and SVGIG for CDR2. Trimming removed 2 bases from V and 7 bases from J, leaving 12 bases between the germline ends. In this chain, TRBV30 is recombined with TRBJ2-7, with TRBD2 perhaps the D gene, on 5 matching bases. The sequence came from a human donor with alopecia areata. The sequencing used CD8+ T cells sorted from blood, collected at week 0. The nucleotides read TGTGCCTGGAGTACTGCGGGCTTGGAGCAGTACTTC. The encoded protein is CAWSTAGLEQYF.